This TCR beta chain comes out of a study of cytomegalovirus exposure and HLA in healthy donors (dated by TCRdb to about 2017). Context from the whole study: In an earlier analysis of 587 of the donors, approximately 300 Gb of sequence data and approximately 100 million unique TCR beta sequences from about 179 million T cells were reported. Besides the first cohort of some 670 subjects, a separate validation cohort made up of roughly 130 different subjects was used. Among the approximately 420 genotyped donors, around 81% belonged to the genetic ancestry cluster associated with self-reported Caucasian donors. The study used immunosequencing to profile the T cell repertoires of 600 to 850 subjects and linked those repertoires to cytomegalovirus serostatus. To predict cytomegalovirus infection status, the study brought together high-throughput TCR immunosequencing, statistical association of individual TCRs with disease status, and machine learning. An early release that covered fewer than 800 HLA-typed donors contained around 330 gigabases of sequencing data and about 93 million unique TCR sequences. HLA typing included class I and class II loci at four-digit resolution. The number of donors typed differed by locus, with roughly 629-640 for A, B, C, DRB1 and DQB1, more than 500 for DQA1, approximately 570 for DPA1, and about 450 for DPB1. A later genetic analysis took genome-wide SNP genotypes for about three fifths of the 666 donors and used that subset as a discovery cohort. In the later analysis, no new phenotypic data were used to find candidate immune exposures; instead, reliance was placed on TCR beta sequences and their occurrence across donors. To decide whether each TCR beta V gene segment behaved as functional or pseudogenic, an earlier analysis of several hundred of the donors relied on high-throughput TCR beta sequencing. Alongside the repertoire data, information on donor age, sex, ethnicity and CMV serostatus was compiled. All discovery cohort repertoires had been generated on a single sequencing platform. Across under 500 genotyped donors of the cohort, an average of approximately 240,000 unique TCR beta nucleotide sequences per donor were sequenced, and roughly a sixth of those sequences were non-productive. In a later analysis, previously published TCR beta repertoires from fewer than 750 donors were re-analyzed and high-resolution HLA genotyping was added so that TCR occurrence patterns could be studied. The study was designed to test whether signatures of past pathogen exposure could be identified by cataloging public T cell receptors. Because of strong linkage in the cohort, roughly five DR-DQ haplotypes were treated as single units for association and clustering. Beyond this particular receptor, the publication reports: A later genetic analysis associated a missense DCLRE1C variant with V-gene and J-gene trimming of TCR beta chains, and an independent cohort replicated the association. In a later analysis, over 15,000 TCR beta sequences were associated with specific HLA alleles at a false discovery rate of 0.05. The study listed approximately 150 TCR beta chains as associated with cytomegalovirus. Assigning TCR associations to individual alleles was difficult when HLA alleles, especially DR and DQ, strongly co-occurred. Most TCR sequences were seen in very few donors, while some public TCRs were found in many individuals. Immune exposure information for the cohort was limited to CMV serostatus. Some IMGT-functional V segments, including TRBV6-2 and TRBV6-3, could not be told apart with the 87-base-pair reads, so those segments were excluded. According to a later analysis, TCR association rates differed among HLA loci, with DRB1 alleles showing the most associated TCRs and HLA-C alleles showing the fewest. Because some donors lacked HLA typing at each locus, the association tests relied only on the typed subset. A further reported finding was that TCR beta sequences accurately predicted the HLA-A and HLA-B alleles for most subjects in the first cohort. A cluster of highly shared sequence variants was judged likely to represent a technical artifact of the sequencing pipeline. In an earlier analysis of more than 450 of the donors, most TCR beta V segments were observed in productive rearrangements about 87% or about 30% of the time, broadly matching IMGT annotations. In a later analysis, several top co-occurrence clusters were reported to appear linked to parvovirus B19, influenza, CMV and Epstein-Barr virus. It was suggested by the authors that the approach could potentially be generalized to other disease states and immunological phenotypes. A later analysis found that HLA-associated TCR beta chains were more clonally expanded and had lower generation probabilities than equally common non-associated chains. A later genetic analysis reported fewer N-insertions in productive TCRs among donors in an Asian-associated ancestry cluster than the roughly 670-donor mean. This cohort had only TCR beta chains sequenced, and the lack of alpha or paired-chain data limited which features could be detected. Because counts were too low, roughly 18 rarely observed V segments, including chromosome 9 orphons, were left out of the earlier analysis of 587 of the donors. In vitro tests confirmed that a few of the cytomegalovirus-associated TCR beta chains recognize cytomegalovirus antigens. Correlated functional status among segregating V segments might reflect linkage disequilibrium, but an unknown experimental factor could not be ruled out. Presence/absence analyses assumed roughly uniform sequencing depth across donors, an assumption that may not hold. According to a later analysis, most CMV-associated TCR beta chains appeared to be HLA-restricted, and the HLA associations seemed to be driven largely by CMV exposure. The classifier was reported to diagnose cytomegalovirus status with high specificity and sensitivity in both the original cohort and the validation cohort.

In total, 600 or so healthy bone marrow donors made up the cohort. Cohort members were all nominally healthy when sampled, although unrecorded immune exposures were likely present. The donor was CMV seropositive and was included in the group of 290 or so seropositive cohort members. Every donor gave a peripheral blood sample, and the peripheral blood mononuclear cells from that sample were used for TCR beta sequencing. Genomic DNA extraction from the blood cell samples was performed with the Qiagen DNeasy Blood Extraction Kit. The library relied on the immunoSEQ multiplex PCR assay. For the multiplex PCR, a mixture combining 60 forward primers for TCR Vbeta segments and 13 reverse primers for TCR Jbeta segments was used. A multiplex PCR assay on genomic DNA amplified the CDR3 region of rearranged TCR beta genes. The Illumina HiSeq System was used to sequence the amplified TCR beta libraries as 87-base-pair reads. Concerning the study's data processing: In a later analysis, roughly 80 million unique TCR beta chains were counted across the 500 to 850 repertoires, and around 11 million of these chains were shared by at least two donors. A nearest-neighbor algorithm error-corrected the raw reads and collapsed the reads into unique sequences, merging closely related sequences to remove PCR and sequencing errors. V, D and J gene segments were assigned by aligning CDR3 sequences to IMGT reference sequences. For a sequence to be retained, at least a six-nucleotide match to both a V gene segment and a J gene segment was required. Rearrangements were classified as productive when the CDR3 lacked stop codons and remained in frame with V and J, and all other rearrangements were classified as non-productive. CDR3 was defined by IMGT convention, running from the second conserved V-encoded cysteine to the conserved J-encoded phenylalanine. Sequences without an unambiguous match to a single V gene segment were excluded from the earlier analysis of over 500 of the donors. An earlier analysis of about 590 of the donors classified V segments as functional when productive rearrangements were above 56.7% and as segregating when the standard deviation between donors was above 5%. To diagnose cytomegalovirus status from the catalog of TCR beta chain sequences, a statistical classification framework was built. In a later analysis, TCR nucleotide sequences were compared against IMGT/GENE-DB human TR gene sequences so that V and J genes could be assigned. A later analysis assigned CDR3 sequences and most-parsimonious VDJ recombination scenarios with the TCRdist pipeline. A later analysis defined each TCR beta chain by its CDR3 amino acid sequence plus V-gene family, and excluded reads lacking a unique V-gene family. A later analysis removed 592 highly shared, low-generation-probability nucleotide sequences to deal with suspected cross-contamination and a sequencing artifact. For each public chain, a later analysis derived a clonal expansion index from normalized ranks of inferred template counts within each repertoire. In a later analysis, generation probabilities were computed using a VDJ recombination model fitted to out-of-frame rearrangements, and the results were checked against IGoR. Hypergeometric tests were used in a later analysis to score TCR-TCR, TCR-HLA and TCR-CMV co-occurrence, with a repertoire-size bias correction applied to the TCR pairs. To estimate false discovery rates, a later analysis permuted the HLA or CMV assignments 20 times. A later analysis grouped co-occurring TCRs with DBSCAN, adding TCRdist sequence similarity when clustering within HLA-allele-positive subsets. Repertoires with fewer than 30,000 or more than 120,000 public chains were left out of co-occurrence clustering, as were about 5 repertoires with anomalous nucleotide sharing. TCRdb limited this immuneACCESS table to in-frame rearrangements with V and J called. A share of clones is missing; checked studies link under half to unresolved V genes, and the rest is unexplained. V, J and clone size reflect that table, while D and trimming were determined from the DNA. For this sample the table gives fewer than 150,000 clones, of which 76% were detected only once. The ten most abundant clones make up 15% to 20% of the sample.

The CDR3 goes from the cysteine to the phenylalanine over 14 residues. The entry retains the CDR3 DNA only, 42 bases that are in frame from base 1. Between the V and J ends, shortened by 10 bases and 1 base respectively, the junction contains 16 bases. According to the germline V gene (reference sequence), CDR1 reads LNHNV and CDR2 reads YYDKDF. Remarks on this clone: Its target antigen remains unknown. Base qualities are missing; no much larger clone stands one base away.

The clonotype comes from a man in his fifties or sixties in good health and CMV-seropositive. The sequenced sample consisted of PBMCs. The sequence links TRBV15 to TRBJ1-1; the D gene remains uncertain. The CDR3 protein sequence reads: CAIAMRVWNTEAFF. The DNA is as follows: TGTGCCATCGCCATGAGAGTATGGAACACTGAAGCTTTCTTT.